The T cell receptor (beta chain) under discussion was sequenced for a study of blood T cell repertoires in COVID-19. Study-wide background: Sources were T cells, B-cell-depleted T cells, or PBMCs; the material itself was cDNA or gDNA.

Profiled with immunoSEQ multiplex PCR; TCRdb holds only in-frame clones, not every one. The profile shows about 150,000 clones, roughly 80% of them singletons. Germline V CDR1 and CDR2: SGHRS, YFSETQ. The V end lost 0 bases, the J end lost 6 bases, and 10 bases lay between the germline ends. This CDR3 spans 14 amino acids. The receptor comes from a man at least 80 years old with acute or convalescent COVID-19. Sequences were obtained from peripheral blood. The rearrangement uses TRBV5-1 and TRBJ1-5, with D unclear. CDR3 sequence: CASSLEGGSQPQHF. In nucleotides, the CDR3 is TGCGCCAGCAGCTTGGAAGGCGGATCTCAGCCCCAGCATTTT. The full variable domain, rest sourced from reference TRBV5-1 and TRBJ1-5, is KAGVTQTPRYLIKTRGQQVTLSCSPISGHRSVSWYQQTPGQGLQFLFEYFSETQRNKGNFPGRFSGRQFSNSRSEMNVSTLELGDSALYLCASSLEGGSQPQHFGDGTRLSIL.